This T cell receptor beta chain is drawn from a study of T cell responses to AZD1222 COVID-19 vaccine. Sequencing used immunoSEQ multiplex PCR; TCRdb keeps in-frame clones, though not all of them. The repertoire holds about 170,000 clones, with roughly 92% as singletons. This CDR3 is built from 15 residues. The junction had 9 bases not matched to a gene; V was cut back by 0 bases and J by 8 bases. Germline CDR1 reads MNHNS; CDR2 reads SASEGT. The source material was peripheral blood, sampled on day 0 of AZD1222 vaccination. The receptor's source is an adult in good health. The chain combines TRBV6-1 with TRBJ1-2; the match to TRBD1 covers 7 bases. The CDR3 bases are TGTGCCAGCAGTGAAGCGTTAGGGGGCTGGGAAGGCTACACCTTC. It encodes CASSEALGGWEGYTF.